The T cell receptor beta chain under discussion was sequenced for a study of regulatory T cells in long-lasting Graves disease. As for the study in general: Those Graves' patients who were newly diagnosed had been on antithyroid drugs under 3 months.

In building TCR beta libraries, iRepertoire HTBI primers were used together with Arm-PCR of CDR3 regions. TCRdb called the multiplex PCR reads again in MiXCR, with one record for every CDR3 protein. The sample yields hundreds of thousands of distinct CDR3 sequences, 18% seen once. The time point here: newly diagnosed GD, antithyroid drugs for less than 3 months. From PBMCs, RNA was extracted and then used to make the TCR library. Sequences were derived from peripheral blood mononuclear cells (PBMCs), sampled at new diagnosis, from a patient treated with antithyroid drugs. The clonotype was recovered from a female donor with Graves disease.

The DNA for the CDR3 is TGTGCCAGCTCGGGGGTAGAGGATTCACCCCTCCACTTT. Translated, it gives CASSGVEDSPLHF. This chain joins TRBV27 and TRBJ1-6, with a weak D call TRBD1 (5 bases). Germline CDR1 is MNHEY and CDR2 is SMNVEV (reference sequence). V lost 8 bases, J lost 8 bases, and 13 bases lay in between. The length of the CDR3 is 13 residues.